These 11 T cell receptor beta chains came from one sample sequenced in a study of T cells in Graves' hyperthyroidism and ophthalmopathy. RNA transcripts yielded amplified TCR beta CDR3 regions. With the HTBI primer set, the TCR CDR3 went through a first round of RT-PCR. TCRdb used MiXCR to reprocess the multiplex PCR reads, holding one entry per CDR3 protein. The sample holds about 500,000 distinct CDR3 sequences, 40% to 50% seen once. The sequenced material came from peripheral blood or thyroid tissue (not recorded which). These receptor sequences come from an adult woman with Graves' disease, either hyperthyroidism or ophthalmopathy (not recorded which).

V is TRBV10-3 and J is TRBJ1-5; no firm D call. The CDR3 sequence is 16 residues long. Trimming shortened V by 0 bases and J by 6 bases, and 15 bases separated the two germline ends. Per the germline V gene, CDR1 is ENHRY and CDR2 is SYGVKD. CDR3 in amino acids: CAISESGFGIGQPQHF. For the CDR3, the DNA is TGTGCCATCAGTGAGTCAGGCTTCGGGATAGGTCAGCCCCAGCATTTT.

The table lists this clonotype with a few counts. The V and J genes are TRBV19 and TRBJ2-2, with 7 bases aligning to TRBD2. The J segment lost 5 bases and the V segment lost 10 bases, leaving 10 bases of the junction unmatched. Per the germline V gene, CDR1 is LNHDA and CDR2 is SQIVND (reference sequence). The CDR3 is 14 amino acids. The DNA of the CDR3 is TGTGCCACTATAAGCGGGGCGGGAACCGGGGAGCTGTTTTTT. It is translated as CATISGAGTGELFF.

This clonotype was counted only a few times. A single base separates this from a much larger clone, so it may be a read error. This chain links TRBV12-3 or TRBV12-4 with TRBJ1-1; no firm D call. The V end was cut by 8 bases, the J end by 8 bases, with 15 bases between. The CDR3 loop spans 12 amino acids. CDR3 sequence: CASGLGRMEAFF. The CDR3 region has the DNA TGTGCCAGCGGCCTCGGACGGATGGAAGCTTTCTTT.

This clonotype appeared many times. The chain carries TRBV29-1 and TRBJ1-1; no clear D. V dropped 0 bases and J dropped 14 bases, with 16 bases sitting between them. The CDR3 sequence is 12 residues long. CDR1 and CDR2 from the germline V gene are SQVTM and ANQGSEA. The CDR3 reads CSVEDRGPQTFF. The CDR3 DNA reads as TGCAGCGTTGAAGATCGCGGACCCCAGACCTTCTTT.

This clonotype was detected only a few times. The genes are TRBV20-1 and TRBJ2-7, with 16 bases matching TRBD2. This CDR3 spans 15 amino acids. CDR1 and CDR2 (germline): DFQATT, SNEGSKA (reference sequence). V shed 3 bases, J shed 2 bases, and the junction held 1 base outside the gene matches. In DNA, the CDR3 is TGCAGTGCTAGCGGGACTAGCGGGAGGGCCTACGAGCAGTACTTC. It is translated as CSASGTSGRAYEQYF.

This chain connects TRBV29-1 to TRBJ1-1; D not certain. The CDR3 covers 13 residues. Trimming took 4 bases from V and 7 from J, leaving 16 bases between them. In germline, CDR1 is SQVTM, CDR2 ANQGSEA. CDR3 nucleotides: TGCAGCGTTGTTCTGCTTAAACACCTTGAAGCTTTCTTT. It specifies CSVVLLKHLEAFF.

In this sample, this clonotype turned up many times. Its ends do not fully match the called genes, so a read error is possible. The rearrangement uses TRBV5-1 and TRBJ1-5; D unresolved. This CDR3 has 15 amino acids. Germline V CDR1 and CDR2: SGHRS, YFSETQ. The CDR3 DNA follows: TGTGCCAGCAGTTTAGCCCCGGGTGGGAATCAGCCCCAGCATTTT. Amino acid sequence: CASSLAPGGNQPQHF.

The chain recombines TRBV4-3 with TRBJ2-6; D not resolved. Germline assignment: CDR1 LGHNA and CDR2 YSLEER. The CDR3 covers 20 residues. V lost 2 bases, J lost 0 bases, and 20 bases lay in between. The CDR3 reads CASSQKTAYPRGSGANVLTF. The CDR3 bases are TGCGCCAGCAGCCAAAAGACGGCGTATCCTCGAGGCTCTGGGGCCAACGTCCTGACTTTC.

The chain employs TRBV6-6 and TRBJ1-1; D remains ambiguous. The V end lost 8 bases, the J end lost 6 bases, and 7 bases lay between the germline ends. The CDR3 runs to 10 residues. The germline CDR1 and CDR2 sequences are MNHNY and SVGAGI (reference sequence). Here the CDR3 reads CASGLPEAFF. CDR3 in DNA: TGTGCCAGCGGACTCCCTGAAGCTTTCTTT.

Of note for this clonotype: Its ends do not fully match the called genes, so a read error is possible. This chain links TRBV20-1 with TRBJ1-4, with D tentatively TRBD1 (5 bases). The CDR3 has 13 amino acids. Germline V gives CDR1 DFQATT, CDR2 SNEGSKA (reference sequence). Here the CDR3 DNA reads TGCAGTGCTAGAGATAGCCTAGGGGAAAAACTATTTTTT. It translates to CSARDSLGEKLFF.

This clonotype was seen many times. The chain's CDR3 is CASSGQNGSYEQYF. DNA of the CDR3: TGTGCCAGCAGTGGACAGAATGGATCCTACGAGCAGTACTTC. The gene calls are TRBV6-5 and TRBJ2-7; D may be TRBD1 (6 bases). Germline V gene data show CDR1 as MNHEY and CDR2 as SVGAGI. The CDR3 is 14 residues long. Trimming removed 5 bases at V and 1 base at J, with 12 bases between.